The 17 T cell receptor beta chains presented below share a single source sample, sequenced in a study of T cell changes during pregnancy in multiple sclerosis. TCRdb's table, derived via immunoSEQ multiplex PCR, lists solely in-frame clones and lacks some. The sample shows tens of thousands of clones, 94% of them seen only once. The sequenced sample was CD4+ T cells from peripheral blood mononuclear cells, obtained in the first trimester of pregnancy. Receptors originate from a female donor with multiple sclerosis, enrolled in a pregnancy study.

The V and J genes are TRBV18 and TRBJ2-1; possible D gene TRBD2, 5 bases. CDR1 and CDR2 from the germline V gene are KGHSH and LQKENI. V was shortened by 5 bases and J by 3 bases, with 14 bases between the two germline ends. This CDR3 is built from 15 residues. As DNA, the CDR3 is TGTGCCAGCTCAGCGGCAGGAGGTAACTACAATGAGCAGTTCTTC. It specifies CASSAAGGNYNEQFF.

This clone was counted once. The chain joins TRBV11-3 to TRBJ2-6; tentative D call: TRBD1 (6 bases). V lost 4 bases to trimming and J lost 0 bases, with 7 bases between them. Germline CDR1 and CDR2: SGHNT and YENEEA. CDR3 length: 15 residues. CDR3 nucleotides: TGTGCCAGCAGCTCGGGACACTCTGGGGCCAACGTCCTGACTTTC. Its translation is CASSSGHSGANVLTF.

The chain is built from TRBV19 and TRBJ1-5; D might be TRBD1 (6 bases). CDR1 and CDR2 from the germline V gene are LNHDA and SQIVND (reference sequence). The CDR3 consists of 14 residues. V was cut by 5 bases and J by 4 bases, with 12 bases left in between. Here the CDR3 reads CASSPWGLNQPQHF. The CDR3 region has the DNA TGTGCCAGTAGTCCATGGGGGCTGAATCAGCCCCAGCATTTT.

J is TRBJ1-2 and V is TRBV6-5, with a weak D call TRBD1 (5 bases). The V and J ends lost 4 bases and 5 bases respectively, with 11 bases between them. The germline CDR1 and CDR2 sequences are MNHEY and SVGAGI. There are 13 residues in the CDR3. CDR3 DNA sequence: TGTGCCAGCAGTTTGATCAGGGAATATGGCTACACCTTC. Protein: CASSLIREYGYTF.

The rearrangement uses TRBV19 and TRBJ1-2; D ambiguous. With 5 bases removed from V and 8 bases from J, the gap between germline ends came to 12 bases. This CDR3 is 12 amino acids long. Per germline, CDR1 LNHDA and CDR2 SQIVND (reference sequence). The CDR3 bases are TGTGCCAGTAGTTTCCGGGGTTCCGGCTACACCTTC. Translated: CASSFRGSGYTF.

J is TRBJ1-1 and V is TRBV5-1; TRBD1 aligns across 7 bases. Germline loops: CDR1 SGHRS, CDR2 YFSETQ. This CDR3 has 14 residues. After removal of 4 bases from V and 5 bases from J, the junction contained 8 bases not matched to a gene. CDR3 in amino acids: CASSPEDRTTEAFF. The CDR3 DNA reads TGCGCCAGCAGCCCCGAGGACAGGACGACTGAAGCTTTCTTT.

The chain combines TRBV28 with TRBJ1-6; no clear D gene. Trimming stripped 3 bases from V and 5 bases from J, with 14 bases between. This CDR3 contains 16 residues. In germline, CDR1 is MDHEN, CDR2 SYDVKM. The CDR3 here is CASSFFSIGNNSPLHF. CDR3 bases: TGTGCCAGCAGTTTTTTTTCCATCGGGAATAATTCACCCCTCCACTTT.

The chain joins TRBV6-4 to TRBJ1-2; 7 bases map to TRBD1. Per the germline V gene, CDR1 is MRHNA and CDR2 is SNTAGT. V shed 2 bases and J 4 bases; nucleotides not matched to a gene: 13. CDR3 length equals 17 residues. The CDR3 is CASSDGGITGDIYGYTF. In DNA form, the CDR3 reads TGTGCCAGCAGTGACGGGGGAATAACAGGGGATATCTATGGCTACACCTTC.

The rearrangement links TRBV30 to TRBJ1-1, with 9 nucleotides matching TRBD1. The CDR3 contains 13 residues. The V gene's germline CDR1 is GTSNPN and CDR2 SVGIG (reference sequence). Germline trimming cut 2 bases from V and 2 bases from J; bases unmatched to any gene: 0. CDR3: CAWSTGGNTEAFF. CDR3 DNA sequence: TGTGCCTGGAGTACAGGGGGCAACACTGAAGCTTTCTTT.

This chain links TRBV7-3 with TRBJ2-1, with 8 bases lining up with TRBD1. The CDR3 covers 16 residues. Germline V lookup: CDR1 SGHTA, CDR2 FQGTGA. The DNA for the CDR3 is TGTGCTAGTTCCAGCGTAGGGACAGGAGCCTACAATGAGCAGTTCTTC. It encodes CASSSVGTGAYNEQFF.

The chain employs TRBV27 and TRBJ1-2; 10 nucleotides agree with TRBD1. Germline-derived CDR1 and CDR2 are MNHEY and SMNVEV (reference sequence). The CDR3 contains 15 residues. The V gene end was trimmed by 5 bases and the J gene end by 0 bases; junction bases not matched to a gene: 3. The CDR3 DNA is TGTGCCAGCAGTCGCGGGACAGGGGCTAACTATGGCTACACCTTC. This sequence encodes CASSRGTGANYGYTF.

The chain uses TRBV6-6 and TRBJ2-2; maybe TRBD2 (6 bases). The CDR3 has 13 residues. Germline V lookup: CDR1 MNHNY, CDR2 SVGAGI (reference sequence). The V and J ends lost 6 bases and 5 bases respectively, with 10 bases between them. The CDR3 loop reads CASSPTRTGELFF. CDR3 DNA sequence: TGTGCCAGCAGCCCGACTAGGACCGGGGAGCTGTTTTTT.

This chain uses TRBV7-9 with TRBJ2-5; TRBD1 might be the D (6 bases). V dropped 3 bases and J dropped 7 bases, with 15 bases sitting between them. The CDR3 spans 14 residues. The V gene's germline CDR1 is SEHNR and CDR2 FQNEAQ (reference sequence). In DNA form, the CDR3 reads TGTGCCAGCAGCTTGCTGGGGGCTCGAGGGACCCAGTACTTC. Its translation: CASSLLGARGTQYF.

This chain uses TRBV2 with TRBJ2-3; D is unresolved. Germline CDR1 is SNHLY and CDR2 is FYNNEI. V dropped 6 bases and J dropped 2 bases, with 12 bases sitting between them. This CDR3 spans 14 amino acids. CDR3 DNA: TGTGCCAGCAGGGAGAGTACAAACACAGATACGCAGTATTTT. Residues: CASRESTNTDTQYF.

V and J are TRBV7-8 and TRBJ2-3; tentative D call: TRBD2 (5 bases). Trimming left V 7 bases short and J 1 base short, with 18 bases between. Germline CDR1 and CDR2: SGHVS and FQNEAQ. The CDR3 is 16 residues long. Here the CDR3 DNA reads TGTGCCAGCACCACGGCCCGCGCGAGGGGCACAGATACGCAGTATTTT. Translated: CASTTARARGTDTQYF.

The chain employs TRBV2 and TRBJ1-5; D not certain. The germline gives CDR1 SNHLY, CDR2 FYNNEI. V lost 7 bases to trimming and J lost 6 bases, with 10 bases between them. The CDR3 consists of 12 residues. The CDR3 coding sequence is TGTGCCAGCACAGGTCCAGGTCAGCCCCAGCATTTT. Translation gives CASTGPGQPQHF.

This sequence joins TRBV7-9 and TRBJ2-1, with D perhaps matching TRBD2 (7 bases). Germline CDR1 reads SEHNR; CDR2 reads FQNEAQ (reference sequence). V lost 5 bases, J lost 4 bases, and 12 bases lay in between. The CDR3 loop spans 14 amino acids. CDR3 amino acids: CASSMRGQYNEQFF. As DNA, the CDR3 is TGTGCCAGCAGCATGCGGGGGCAATACAATGAGCAGTTCTTC.